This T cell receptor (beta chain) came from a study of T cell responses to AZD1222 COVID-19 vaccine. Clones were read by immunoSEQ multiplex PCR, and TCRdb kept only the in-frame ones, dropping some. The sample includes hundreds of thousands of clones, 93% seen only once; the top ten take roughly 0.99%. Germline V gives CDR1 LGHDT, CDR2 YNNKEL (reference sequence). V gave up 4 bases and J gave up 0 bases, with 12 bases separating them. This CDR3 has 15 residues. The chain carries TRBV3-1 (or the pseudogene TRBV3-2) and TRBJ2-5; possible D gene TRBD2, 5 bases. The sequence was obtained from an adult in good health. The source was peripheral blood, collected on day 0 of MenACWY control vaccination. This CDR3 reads CASSLAPGNQETQYF. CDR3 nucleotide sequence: TGTGCCAGCAGCCTTGCGCCGGGGAACCAAGAGACCCAGTACTTC.